This is a list of T cell receptor beta chains from one sample in a study of synovial regulatory T cells in juvenile arthritis. Sequencing used immunoSEQ multiplex PCR; TCRdb keeps in-frame clones, though not all of them. The sample totals roughly 9,200 clones. Sequenced sample: Treg cells from blood. The receptors were sampled from a donor aged 2-30 years with juvenile idiopathic arthritis. Both conserved end residues are part of each CDR3.

j_call cdr3_length v_call cdr3_aa
TRBJ1-2 14 TRBV2 CASSEVGTVRGYTF
TRBJ2-3 18 TRBV28 CASRKAGGLAPWTDTQYF
TRBJ1-4 15 TRBV11-2 CASRQGVGTNEKLFF
TRBJ1-5 13 TRBV6-1 CASSERGDQPQHF
TRBJ2-2 17 TRBV5-1 CASSRRNRDYNTGELFF
TRBJ2-7 14 TRBV10-2 CASRPGTGAYEQYF
TRBJ2-2 15 TRBV7-9 CASSPMTRGTGELFF
TRBJ2-7 13 TRBV2 CASSEEVSYEQYF
TRBJ1-2 15 TRBV5-1 CASSYGRTSNYGYTF
TRBJ1-2 16 TRBV14 CASRPSTLGVGYGYTF
TRBJ1-2 15 TRBV15 CATSFQGAPYYGYTF
TRBJ2-4 14 TRBV28 CASSPKMAKNIQYF
TRBJ2-1 16 TRBV6-5 CASSYRRSGQGNEQFF
TRBJ2-2 16 TRBV5-4 CASTTLQGSNTGELFF